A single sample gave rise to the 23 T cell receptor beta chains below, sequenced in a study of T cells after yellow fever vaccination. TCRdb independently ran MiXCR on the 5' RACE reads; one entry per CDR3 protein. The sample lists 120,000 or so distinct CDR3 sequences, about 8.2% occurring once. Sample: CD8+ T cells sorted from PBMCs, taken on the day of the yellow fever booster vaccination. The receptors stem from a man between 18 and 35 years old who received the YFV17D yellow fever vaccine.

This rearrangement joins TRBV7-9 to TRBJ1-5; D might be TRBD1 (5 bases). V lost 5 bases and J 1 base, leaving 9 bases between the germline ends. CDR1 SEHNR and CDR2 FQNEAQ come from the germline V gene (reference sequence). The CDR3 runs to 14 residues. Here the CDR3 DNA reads TGTGCCAGCAGCATAGACAGCAGCAATCAGCCCCAGCATTTT. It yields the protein CASSIDSSNQPQHF. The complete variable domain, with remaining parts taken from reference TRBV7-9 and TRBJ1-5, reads DTGVSQNPRHKITKRGQNVTFRCDPISEHNRLYWYRQTLGQGPEFLTYFQNEAQLEKSRLLSDRFSAERPKGSFSTLEIQRTEQGDSAMYLCASSIDSSNQPQHFGDGTRLSIL.

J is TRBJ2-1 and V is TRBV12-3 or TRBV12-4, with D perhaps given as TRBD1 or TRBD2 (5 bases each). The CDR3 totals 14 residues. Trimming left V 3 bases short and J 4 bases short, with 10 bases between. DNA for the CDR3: TGTGCCAGCAGTTTGTCCGGGGCTTACAATGAGCAGTTCTTC. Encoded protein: CASSLSGAYNEQFF.

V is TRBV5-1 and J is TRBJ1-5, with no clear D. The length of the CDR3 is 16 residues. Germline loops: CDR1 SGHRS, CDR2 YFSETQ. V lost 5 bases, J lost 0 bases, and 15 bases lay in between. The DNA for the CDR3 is TGCGCCAGCAGTCCCTTTCCCGGCAATAGCAATCAGCCCCAGCATTTT. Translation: CASSPFPGNSNQPQHF.

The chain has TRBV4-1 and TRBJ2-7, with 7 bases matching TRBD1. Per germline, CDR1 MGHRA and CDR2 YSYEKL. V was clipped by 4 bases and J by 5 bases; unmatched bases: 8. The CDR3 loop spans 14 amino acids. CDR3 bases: TGCGCCAGCAGCCCTACAGGGGAGTACAACGAGCAGTACTTC. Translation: CASSPTGEYNEQYF.

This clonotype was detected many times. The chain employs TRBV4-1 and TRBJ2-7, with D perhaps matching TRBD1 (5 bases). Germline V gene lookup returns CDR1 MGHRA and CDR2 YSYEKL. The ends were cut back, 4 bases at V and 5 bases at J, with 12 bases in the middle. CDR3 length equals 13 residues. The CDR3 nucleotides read TGCGCCAGCAGCCCGAGCCAGGGTAACGAGCAGTACTTC. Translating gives CASSPSQGNEQYF.

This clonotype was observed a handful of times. CDR3 sequence reads: CASSLTNTIYF. Here the CDR3 DNA reads TGTGCCAGCAGTTTAACAAACACCATATATTTT. J is TRBJ1-3 and V is TRBV12-3 or TRBV12-4, with D unclear. Trimming stripped 2 bases from V and 6 bases from J, with 2 bases between. The CDR3 is 11 residues long.

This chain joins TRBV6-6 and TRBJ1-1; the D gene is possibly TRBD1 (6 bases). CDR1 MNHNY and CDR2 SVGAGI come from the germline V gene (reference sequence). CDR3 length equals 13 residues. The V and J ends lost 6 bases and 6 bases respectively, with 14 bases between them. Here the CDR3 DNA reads TGTGCCAGCAGCCCAAGGGGGTACCCTGAAGCTTTCTTT. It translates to CASSPRGYPEAFF.

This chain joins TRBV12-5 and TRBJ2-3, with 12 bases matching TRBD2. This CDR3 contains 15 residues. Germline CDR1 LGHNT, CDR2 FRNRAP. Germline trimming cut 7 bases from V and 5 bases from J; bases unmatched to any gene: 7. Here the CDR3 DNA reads TGTGCTAGTGCCCTGACTAGCGGGGGCGGAGATACGCAGTATTTT. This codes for CASALTSGGGDTQYF.

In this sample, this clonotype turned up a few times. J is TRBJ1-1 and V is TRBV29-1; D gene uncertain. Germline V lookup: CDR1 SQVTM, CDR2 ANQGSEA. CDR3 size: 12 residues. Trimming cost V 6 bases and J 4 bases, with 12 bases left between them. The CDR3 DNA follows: TGCAGCGTCCTGGGTGTGACCACTGAAGCTTTCTTT. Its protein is CSVLGVTTEAFF.

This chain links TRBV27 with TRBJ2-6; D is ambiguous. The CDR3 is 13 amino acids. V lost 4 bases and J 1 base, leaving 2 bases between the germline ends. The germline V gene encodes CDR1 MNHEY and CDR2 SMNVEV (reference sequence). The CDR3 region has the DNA TGTGCCAGCAGTTGGTCTGGGGCCAACGTCCTGACTTTC. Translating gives CASSWSGANVLTF. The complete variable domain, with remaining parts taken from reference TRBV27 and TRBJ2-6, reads EAQVTQNPRYLITVTGKKLTVTCSQNMNHEYMSWYRQDPGLGLRQIYYSMNVEVTDKGDVPEGYKVSRKEKRNFPLILESPSPNQTSLYFCASSWSGANVLTFGAGSRLTVL.

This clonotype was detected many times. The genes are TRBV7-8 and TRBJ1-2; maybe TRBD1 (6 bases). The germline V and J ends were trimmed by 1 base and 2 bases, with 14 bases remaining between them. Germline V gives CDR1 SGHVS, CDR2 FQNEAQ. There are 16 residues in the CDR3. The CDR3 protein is CASSLEPGQGNYGYTF. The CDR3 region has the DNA TGTGCCAGCAGCTTAGAGCCTGGGCAGGGGAACTATGGCTACACCTTC.

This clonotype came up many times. The CDR3 bases are TGCGCCAGCAGGCCGGGCCACAAAAACATTCAGTACTTC. Protein: CASRPGHKNIQYF. The chain has TRBV23-1 and TRBJ2-4; D is unclear. TRBV23-1 is labeled an ORF, and its function is uncertain. The CDR3 extends over 13 amino acids. Trimming shortened V by 6 bases and J by 3 bases, and 9 bases separated the two germline ends.

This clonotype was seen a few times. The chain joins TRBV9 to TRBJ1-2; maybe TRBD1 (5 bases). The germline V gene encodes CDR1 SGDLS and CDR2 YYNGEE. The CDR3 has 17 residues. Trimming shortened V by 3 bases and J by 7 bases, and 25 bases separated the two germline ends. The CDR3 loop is CASSAEGTALDLGGYTF. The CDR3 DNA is TGTGCCAGCAGCGCGGAGGGGACCGCCTTGGACTTGGGTGGCTACACCTTC.

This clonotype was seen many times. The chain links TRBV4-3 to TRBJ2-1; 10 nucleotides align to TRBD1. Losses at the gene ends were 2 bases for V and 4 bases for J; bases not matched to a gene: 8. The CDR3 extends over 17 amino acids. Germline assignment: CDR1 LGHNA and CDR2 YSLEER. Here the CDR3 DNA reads TGCGCCAGCAGCCAACAATATCCGGGACAGGGGTACAATGAGCAGTTCTTC. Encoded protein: CASSQQYPGQGYNEQFF.

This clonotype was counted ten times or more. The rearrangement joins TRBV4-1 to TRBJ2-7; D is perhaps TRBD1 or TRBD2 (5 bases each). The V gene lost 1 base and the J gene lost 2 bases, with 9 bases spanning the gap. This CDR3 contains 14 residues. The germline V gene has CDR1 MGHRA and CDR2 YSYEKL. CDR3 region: CASSQGGDPYEQYF. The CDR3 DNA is TGCGCCAGCAGCCAAGGTGGGGACCCCTACGAGCAGTACTTC.

The CDR3 spells CASSLEVTGVYGYTF. DNA for the CDR3: TGTGCCAGCAGCTTAGAAGTGACAGGGGTCTATGGCTACACCTTC. The rearrangement joins TRBV7-8 to TRBJ1-2, with TRBD1 matching 8 bases. This CDR3 is built from 15 residues. The V gene end was trimmed by 1 base and the J gene end by 4 bases; junction bases not matched to a gene: 5. Germline CDR1 is SGHVS and CDR2 is FQNEAQ.

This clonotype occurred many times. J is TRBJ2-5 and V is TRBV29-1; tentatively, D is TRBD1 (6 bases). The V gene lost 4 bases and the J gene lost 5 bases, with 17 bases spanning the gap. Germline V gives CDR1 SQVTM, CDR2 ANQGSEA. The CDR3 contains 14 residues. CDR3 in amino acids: CSVVWAGEGETQYF. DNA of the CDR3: TGCAGCGTTGTTTGGGCAGGGGAAGGGGAGACCCAGTACTTC.

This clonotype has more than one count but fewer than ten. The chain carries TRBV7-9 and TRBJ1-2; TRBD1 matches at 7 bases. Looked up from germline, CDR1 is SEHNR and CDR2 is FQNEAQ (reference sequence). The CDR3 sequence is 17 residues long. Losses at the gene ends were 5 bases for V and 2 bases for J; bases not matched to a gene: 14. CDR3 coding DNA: TGTGCCAGCAGCCATTGGTCAGATAAGGGGGCCAACTATGGCTACACCTTC. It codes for CASSHWSDKGANYGYTF.

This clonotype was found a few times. The DNA for the CDR3 is TGTGCCAGCAGCGAACAGCAGGGCGGCGAGACCCAGTACTTC. It is translated as CASSEQQGGETQYF. The genes are TRBV27 and TRBJ2-5; tentatively, D is TRBD1 (5 bases). Germline CDR1 is MNHEY and CDR2 is SMNVEV (reference sequence). The V and J ends lost 6 bases and 5 bases respectively, with 16 bases between them. This CDR3 spans 14 amino acids.

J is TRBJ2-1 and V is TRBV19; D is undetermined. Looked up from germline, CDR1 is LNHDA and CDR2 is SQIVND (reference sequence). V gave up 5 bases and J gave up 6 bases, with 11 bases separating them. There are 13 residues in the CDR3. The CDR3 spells CASSGSRINEQFF. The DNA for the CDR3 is TGTGCCAGTAGTGGCAGCAGGATCAATGAGCAGTTCTTC.

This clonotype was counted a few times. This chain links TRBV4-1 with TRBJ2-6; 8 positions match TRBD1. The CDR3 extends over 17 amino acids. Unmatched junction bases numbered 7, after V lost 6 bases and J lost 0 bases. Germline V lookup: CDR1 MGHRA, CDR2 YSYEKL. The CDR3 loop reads CASSPGQGLSGANVLTF. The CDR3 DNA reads TGCGCCAGCAGTCCCGGACAGGGCCTCTCTGGGGCCAACGTCCTGACTTTC.

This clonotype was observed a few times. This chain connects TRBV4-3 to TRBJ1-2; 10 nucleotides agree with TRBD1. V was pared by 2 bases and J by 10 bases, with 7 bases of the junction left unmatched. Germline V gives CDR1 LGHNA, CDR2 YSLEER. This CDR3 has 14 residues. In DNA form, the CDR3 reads TGCGCCAGCAGCCAACCCCGGGACAGGGGTAACTACACCTTC. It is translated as CASSQPRDRGNYTF.

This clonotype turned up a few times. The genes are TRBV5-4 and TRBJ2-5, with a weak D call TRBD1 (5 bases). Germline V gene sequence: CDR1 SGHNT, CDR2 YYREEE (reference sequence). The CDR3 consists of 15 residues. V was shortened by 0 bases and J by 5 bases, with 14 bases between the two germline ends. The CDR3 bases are TGTGCCAGCAGCTTGGCCTACGACAGTGGGGAGACCCAGTACTTC. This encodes CASSLAYDSGETQYF. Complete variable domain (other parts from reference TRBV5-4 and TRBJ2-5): ETGVTQSPTHLIKTRGQQVTLRCSSQSGHNTVSWYQQALGQGPQFIFQYYREEENGRGNFPPRFSGLQFPNYSSELNVNALELDDSALYLCASSLAYDSGETQYFGPGTRLLVL.